This T cell receptor (beta chain) was documented in a study of molecular identifiers for immune sequencing clone quantification. This clonotype appeared many times. TCRdb called the PCR reads again in MiXCR, with one record for every CDR3 protein. In the table there are about 640,000 distinct CDR3 sequences, roughly 21% of which are singletons. V lost 10 bases, J lost 0 bases, and 11 bases lay in between. The CDR3 consists of 13 residues. The origin of this receptor is a human donor in good health. Some libraries in this study had Jurkat cell RNA spiked in. This chain joins TRBV12-3 or TRBV12-4 and TRBJ2-3; D is ambiguous. Sequencing was performed on naive CD8+ T cells from blood, with Jurkat cell RNA spiked in. Noted subset: FACS-sorted CD8+CD4-CCR7+CD45RA+ naive T cells. CDR3 coding DNA: TGTGCCACGCAGGAGCACAGCACAGATACGCAGTATTTT. Amino acid sequence: CATQEHSTDTQYF.